This T cell receptor (beta chain) was sequenced for a study of blood T cell repertoires in COVID-19 (dated by TCRdb to 2018 to 2021). In terms of the full investigation: Samples covering the acute and convalescent phases of COVID-19 were provided by collaborators in the United States, Italy and Spain. The material from the prospective study consisted of cDNA or gDNA derived from T cells, B-cell-depleted T cells, or PBMCs. Subjects who had been exposed to COVID-19, were actively infected with it, or had recovered from it provided the deeply sampled blood TCRbeta repertoires that made up the dataset. The repertoires were made available in a free public database intended to serve as a resource for research on the immune response to SARS-CoV-2. The samples were drawn from two sources: the first 160 participants of the ongoing ImmuneRACE study, and over 950 subjects contributed by 6 global collaborators. Nearly every sample came with metadata listing a de-identified subject ID, COVID-19 status, age in years and sex. Where HLA class I and class II types were available, the types were taken from metadata supplied by the sample provider, not from assay-based typing.

Comments on this clone: This clone's antigen is unknown. Base qualities were left out, and no much larger clone turns up one base away.

Its CDR3 holds 13 amino acids, cysteine through phenylalanine. Just CDR3 DNA is preserved here, 39 bases in frame from base 1. The germline V gene sets CDR1 to SGHRS and CDR2 to YFSETQ. Trimmed from V: 4 bases; trimmed from J: 4 bases; junction bases lacking a gene match: 5. Whole blood was collected in K2EDTA tubes by collaborating institutions according to the institutions' own protocols. Collaborator samples were shipped for TCRbeta analysis as frozen whole blood, isolated PBMCs, or DNA extracted from either sample type. TCRbeta CDR3 regions were amplified from genomic DNA by means of the immunoSEQ Assay, a bias-controlled multiplex PCR. Concerning the study's data processing: Within the assay, amplification of reference gene primers was used to estimate how many nucleated cells each sample contained. To quantify the absolute abundance of each unique TCRbeta CDR3 rearrangement, sequence reads were collapsed and filtered. For each sample, productive Simpson clonality was calculated as the square root of Simpson's diversity index over productive rearrangements. Held by TCRdb, this immuneACCESS table contains in-frame sequences only and omits some clones. Under half of the omission traces to an unresolved V gene where checked; the cause of the rest is unknown. V, J and clone size derive from that table, while D and trimming were established from the DNA sequence. The sample table holds under 75,000 clones, of which roughly 70% were seen once. The ten largest clonotypes hold approximately 20% of the sample.

Overall study outcomes, separate from this receptor: The quantity of clinical and demographic metadata differed by source and by participant and was supplied without curation.

The chain was built from TRBV5-1 and TRBJ2-7, with 7 bases aligning to TRBD1. This TCR was recovered from a man aged 55 to 70 with acute or convalescent COVID-19. Sequencing was carried out using peripheral blood. CDR3 sequence: CASSPGQFYEQYF. The DNA sequence is TGCGCCAGCAGCCCGGGACAGTTTTACGAGCAGTACTTC.